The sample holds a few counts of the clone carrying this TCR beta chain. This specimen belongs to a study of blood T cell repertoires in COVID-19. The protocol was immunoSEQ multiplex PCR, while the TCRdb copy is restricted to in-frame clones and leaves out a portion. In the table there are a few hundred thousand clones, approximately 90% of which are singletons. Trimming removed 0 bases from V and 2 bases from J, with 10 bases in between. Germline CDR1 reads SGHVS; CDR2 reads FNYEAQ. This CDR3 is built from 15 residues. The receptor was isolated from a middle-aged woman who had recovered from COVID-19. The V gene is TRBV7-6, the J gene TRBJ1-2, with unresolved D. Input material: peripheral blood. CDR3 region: CASSLARGSNYGYTF. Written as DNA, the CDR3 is TGTGCCAGCAGCTTAGCGCGAGGCAGCAACTATGGCTACACCTTC.